This TCR beta chain was captured in a study of CD8 T cells in Susac syndrome. This CDR3 contains 14 residues. Trimming took 5 bases from V and 3 from J, leaving 13 bases between them. Germline V gene lookup returns CDR1 SGHVS and CDR2 FQNEAQ. Random hexamers primed reverse transcription of about 0.5 to 1 ug RNA. TCRdb used MiXCR to reprocess the immunoSEQ multiplex PCR reads, holding one entry per CDR3 protein. The data contain 170,000 or so distinct CDR3 sequences, approximately 93% of them singletons. This receptor was taken from a human donor with multiple sclerosis. The V call is TRBV7-8, the J call TRBJ1-2; no clear D gene. Sequencing was done on a sample of CD4+ T cells from PBMCs. In nucleotides, the CDR3 is TGTGCCAGCAGCCTTACACGGTGGGACTATGGCTACACCTTC. It yields the protein CASSLTRWDYGYTF.